A selection of T cell receptor beta chains follows, all from one sample in a study of blood T cell repertoires in COVID-19. Assay: immunoSEQ multiplex PCR; the TCRdb copy retains only in-frame clones and omits some. The data show about 42,000 clones, roughly nine tenths seen once. Sequencing input: peripheral blood. These receptors were obtained from a man over 45 with active COVID-19. Each CDR3 is given with its conserved first and last residue. Each record gives: J gene, clone size, V gene, D gene, CDR3 protein, CDR3 DNA. A D gene is named only where the DNA matches it firmly. Size values are once, few and many counts, or a class for expanded clones, and some rows have none.

j_call: TRBJ1-5
clone_size: NA
v_call: TRBV30
d_call: NA
cdr3_aa: CAWSVRGPQHF
cdr3_nt: TGTGCCTGGAGTGTACGAGGGCCCCAGCATTTT

j_call: TRBJ2-1
clone_size: NA
v_call: TRBV19
d_call: TRBD2
cdr3_aa: CASSKAGPSYNEQFF
cdr3_nt: TGTGCCAGTAGTAAAGCGGGACCGTCCTACAATGAGCAGTTCTTC

j_call: TRBJ1-1
clone_size: NA
v_call: TRBV5-1
d_call: NA
cdr3_aa: CASSPLTGMNTEAFF
cdr3_nt: TGCGCCAGCAGCCCTCTGACAGGAATGAACACTGAAGCTTTCTTT

j_call: TRBJ2-1
clone_size: NA
v_call: TRBV6-5
d_call: TRBD1
cdr3_aa: CASSPGQGMNYEQFF
cdr3_nt: TGTGCCAGCAGTCCGGGACAGGGGATGAATTATGAGCAGTTCTTC

j_call: TRBJ2-1
clone_size: once
v_call: TRBV5-6
d_call: TRBD2
cdr3_aa: CASREVAGGSSYNEQFF
cdr3_nt: TGTGCCAGTCGGGAGGTAGCGGGAGGTAGCTCCTACAATGAGCAGTTCTTC

j_call: TRBJ1-1
clone_size: NA
v_call: TRBV4-2
d_call: TRBD1
cdr3_aa: CASSPDRVNTEAFF
cdr3_nt: TGTGCCAGCAGCCCGGACAGGGTGAACACTGAAGCTTTCTTT

j_call: TRBJ2-3
clone_size: once
v_call: TRBV10-1
d_call: TRBD2
cdr3_aa: CAREAGGSTDTQYF
cdr3_nt: TGCGCCAGGGAAGCGGGAGGGAGCACAGATACGCAGTATTTT

j_call: TRBJ1-1
clone_size: NA
v_call: TRBV5-1
d_call: TRBD1
cdr3_aa: CASSLGQGGTEAFF
cdr3_nt: TGCGCCAGCAGCCTGGGACAGGGGGGAACTGAAGCTTTCTTT

j_call: TRBJ2-3
clone_size: NA
v_call: TRBV5-1
d_call: NA
cdr3_aa: CASSLETSTDTQYF
cdr3_nt: TGCGCCAGCAGCTTGGAGACTAGCACAGATACGCAGTATTTT

j_call: TRBJ2-1
clone_size: NA
v_call: TRBV27
d_call: TRBD1
cdr3_aa: CASRPTGDYNEQFF
cdr3_nt: TGTGCCAGCAGGCCAACAGGGGACTACAATGAGCAGTTCTTC

j_call: TRBJ2-7
clone_size: NA
v_call: TRBV6-5
d_call: TRBD1
cdr3_aa: CASSYSGGQGAREQYF
cdr3_nt: TGTGCCAGCAGTTACTCTGGGGGACAGGGGGCGAGGGAGCAGTACTTC

j_call: TRBJ1-1
clone_size: once
v_call: TRBV5-8
d_call: TRBD1
cdr3_aa: CASTHPRTGRRGTEAFF
cdr3_nt: TGTGCCAGCACCCACCCCCGGACAGGGAGGAGAGGCACTGAAGCTTTCTTT

j_call: TRBJ2-3
clone_size: NA
v_call: TRBV7-3
d_call: TRBD2
cdr3_aa: CASSVSGEEDTQYF
cdr3_nt: TGTGCCAGCAGCGTTAGCGGGGAAGAAGATACGCAGTATTTT

j_call: TRBJ2-3
clone_size: NA
v_call: TRBV11-3
d_call: TRBD2
cdr3_aa: CASSLGLAGTTDTQYF
cdr3_nt: TGTGCCAGCAGCCTCGGACTAGCGGGAACAACAGATACGCAGTATTTT

j_call: TRBJ1-3
clone_size: NA
v_call: TRBV7-9
d_call: TRBD1
cdr3_aa: CASSHISTQGPSGNTIYF
cdr3_nt: TGTGCCAGCAGCCACATTTCCACACAGGGGCCCTCTGGAAACACCATATATTTT

j_call: TRBJ2-7
clone_size: NA
v_call: TRBV24-1
d_call: TRBD2
cdr3_aa: CATSDLILGTSVTYEQYF
cdr3_nt: TGTGCCACCAGTGATTTGATTCTCGGGACTAGCGTCACCTACGAGCAGTACTTC

j_call: TRBJ2-7
clone_size: NA
v_call: TRBV29-1
d_call: NA
cdr3_aa: CSVEIQNGYEQYF
cdr3_nt: TGCAGCGTTGAGATACAGAACGGATACGAGCAGTACTTC

j_call: TRBJ2-1
clone_size: NA
v_call: TRBV6-2/TRBV6-3
d_call: NA
cdr3_aa: CASSYSLGSYNEQFF
cdr3_nt: TGTGCCAGCAGTTACTCCCTAGGGAGCTACAATGAGCAGTTCTTC

j_call: TRBJ1-2
clone_size: NA
v_call: TRBV12-2
d_call: NA
cdr3_aa: CASRLVGQLRQGNGRGYTF
cdr3_nt: TGTGCAAGTCGCTTAGTTGGACAACTTAGACAGGGGAATGGACGGGGCTACACCTTC

j_call: TRBJ2-3
clone_size: NA
v_call: TRBV29-1
d_call: TRBD2
cdr3_aa: CSVEDLRLAESTDTQYF
cdr3_nt: TGCAGCGTTGAAGATCTTCGACTAGCGGAGAGCACAGATACGCAGTATTTT

j_call: TRBJ2-1
clone_size: few
v_call: TRBV28
d_call: NA
cdr3_aa: CASSPLSFPGDEQFF
cdr3_nt: TGTGCCAGCAGTCCTTTGAGCTTTCCAGGTGACGAGCAGTTCTTC

j_call: TRBJ1-4
clone_size: NA
v_call: TRBV14
d_call: NA
cdr3_aa: CASSKRGGGKLFF
cdr3_nt: TGTGCCAGCAGCAAGAGAGGGGGTGGAAAACTGTTTTTT

j_call: TRBJ1-6
clone_size: NA
v_call: TRBV6-5
d_call: NA
cdr3_aa: CASSYSRYSPLHF
cdr3_nt: TGTGCCAGCAGTTACTCGAGGTATTCACCCCTCCACTTT

j_call: TRBJ1-3
clone_size: NA
v_call: TRBV5-1
d_call: NA
cdr3_aa: CASSLTRGTLLSGNTIYF
cdr3_nt: TGCGCCAGCAGCCTGACCAGGGGCACACTCCTCTCTGGAAACACCATATATTTT

j_call: TRBJ2-2
clone_size: NA
v_call: TRBV24-1
d_call: NA
cdr3_aa: CATSDLLGAGMGELFF
cdr3_nt: TGTGCCACCAGTGATTTGCTGGGAGCTGGTATGGGGGAGCTGTTTTTT

j_call: TRBJ2-3
clone_size: NA
v_call: TRBV6-4
d_call: NA
cdr3_aa: CASSEGGSPSTDTQYF
cdr3_nt: TGTGCCAGCAGTGAGGGGGGTTCTCCCTCCACAGATACGCAGTATTTT

j_call: TRBJ1-6
clone_size: NA
v_call: TRBV19
d_call: TRBD1
cdr3_aa: CASSNSRTGVYSPLHF
cdr3_nt: TGTGCCAGTAGTAACTCCAGGACAGGGGTCTACTCACCCCTCCACTTT

j_call: TRBJ1-5
clone_size: NA
v_call: TRBV11-2
d_call: TRBD1
cdr3_aa: CASSKGQGNQPQHF
cdr3_nt: TGTGCCAGCAGCAAGGGACAGGGAAATCAGCCCCAGCATTTT

j_call: TRBJ1-1
clone_size: NA
v_call: TRBV24-1
d_call: TRBD1
cdr3_aa: CATSESPGQGGGGTEAFF
cdr3_nt: TGTGCCACCAGTGAATCTCCGGGACAGGGAGGGGGTGGCACTGAAGCTTTCTTT

j_call: TRBJ2-1
clone_size: NA
v_call: TRBV30
d_call: TRBD2
cdr3_aa: CAWEVTGTSGNNEQFF
cdr3_nt: TGTGCCTGGGAGGTTACCGGGACTAGCGGGAACAATGAGCAGTTCTTC

j_call: TRBJ2-3
clone_size: NA
v_call: TRBV28
d_call: NA
cdr3_aa: CASTPPGGTDTQYF
cdr3_nt: TGTGCCAGCACCCCGCCCGGGGGCACAGATACGCAGTATTTT

j_call: TRBJ1-1
clone_size: NA
v_call: TRBV28
d_call: NA
cdr3_aa: CASSLLATGYTEAFF
cdr3_nt: TGTGCCAGCAGTTTATTAGCGACGGGCTACACTGAAGCTTTCTTT

j_call: TRBJ1-4
clone_size: NA
v_call: TRBV9
d_call: NA
cdr3_aa: CASSVAGRNEKLFF
cdr3_nt: TGTGCCAGCAGCGTAGCGGGGAGAAATGAAAAACTGTTTTTT

j_call: TRBJ2-2
clone_size: few
v_call: TRBV19
d_call: NA
cdr3_aa: CASSRGGTGELFF
cdr3_nt: TGTGCCAGTAGTCGAGGTGGCACCGGGGAGCTGTTTTTT

j_call: TRBJ2-3
clone_size: NA
v_call: TRBV9
d_call: TRBD2
cdr3_aa: CASSLGLAADTQYF
cdr3_nt: TGTGCCAGCAGCCTAGGACTAGCCGCAGATACGCAGTATTTT

j_call: TRBJ2-4
clone_size: NA
v_call: TRBV2
d_call: NA
cdr3_aa: CASNEEGRPNF
cdr3_nt: TGTGCCAGCAACGAAGAGGGCCGTCCTAACTTC

j_call: TRBJ1-5
clone_size: NA
v_call: TRBV30
d_call: NA
cdr3_aa: CAWRQSGGQSNQPQHF
cdr3_nt: TGTGCCTGGAGACAGTCCGGTGGGCAGAGCAATCAGCCCCAGCATTTT

j_call: TRBJ1-5
clone_size: NA
v_call: TRBV19
d_call: NA
cdr3_aa: CASSRGGYQPQHF
cdr3_nt: TGTGCCAGTAGTAGAGGGGGTTATCAGCCCCAGCATTTT

j_call: TRBJ2-3
clone_size: NA
v_call: TRBV28
d_call: NA
cdr3_aa: CASSLWPLEQRNTDTQYF
cdr3_nt: TGTGCCAGCAGTTTATGGCCCTTAGAGCAACGCAACACAGATACGCAGTATTTT